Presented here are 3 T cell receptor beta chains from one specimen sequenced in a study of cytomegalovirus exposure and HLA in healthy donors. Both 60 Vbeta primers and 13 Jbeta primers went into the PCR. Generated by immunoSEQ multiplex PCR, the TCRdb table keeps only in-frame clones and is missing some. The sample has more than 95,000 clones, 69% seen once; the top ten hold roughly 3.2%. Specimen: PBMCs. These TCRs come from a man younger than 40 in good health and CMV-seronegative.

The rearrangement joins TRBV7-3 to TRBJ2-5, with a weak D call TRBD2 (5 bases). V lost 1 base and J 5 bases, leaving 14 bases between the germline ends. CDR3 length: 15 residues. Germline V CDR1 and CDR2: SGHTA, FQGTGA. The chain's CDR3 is CASSLNRGAWETQYF. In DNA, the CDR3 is TGTGCCAGCAGCTTAAATCGGGGAGCATGGGAGACCCAGTACTTC.

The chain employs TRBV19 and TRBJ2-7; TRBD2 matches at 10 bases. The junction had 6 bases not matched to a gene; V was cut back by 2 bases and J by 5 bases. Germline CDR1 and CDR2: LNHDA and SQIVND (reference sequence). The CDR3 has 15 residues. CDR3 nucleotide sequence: TGTGCCAGTAGTATATTGAGCGGGAGGGCCCACGAGCAGTACTTC. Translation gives CASSILSGRAHEQYF.

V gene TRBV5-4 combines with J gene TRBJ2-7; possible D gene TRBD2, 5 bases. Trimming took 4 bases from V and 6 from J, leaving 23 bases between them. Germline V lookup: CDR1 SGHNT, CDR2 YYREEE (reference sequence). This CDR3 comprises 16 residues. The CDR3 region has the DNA TGTGCCAGCAGCCCAAGCTCTAGGAGGTCTGTTAGCGAGCAGTACTTC. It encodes CASSPSSRRSVSEQYF.